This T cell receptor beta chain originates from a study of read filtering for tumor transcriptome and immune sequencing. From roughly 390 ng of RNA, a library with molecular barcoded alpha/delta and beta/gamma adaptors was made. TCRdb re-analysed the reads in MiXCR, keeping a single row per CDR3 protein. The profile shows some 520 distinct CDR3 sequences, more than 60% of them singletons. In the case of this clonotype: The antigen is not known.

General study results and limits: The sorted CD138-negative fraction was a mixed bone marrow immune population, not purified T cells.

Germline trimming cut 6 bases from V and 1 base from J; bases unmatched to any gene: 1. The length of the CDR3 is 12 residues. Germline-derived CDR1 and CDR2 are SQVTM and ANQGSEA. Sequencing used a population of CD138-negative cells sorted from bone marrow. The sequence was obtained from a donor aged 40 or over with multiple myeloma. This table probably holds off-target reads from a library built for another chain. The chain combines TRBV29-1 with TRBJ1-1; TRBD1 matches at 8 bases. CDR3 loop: CSVRGRNTEAFF. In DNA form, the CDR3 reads TGCAGCGTCAGGGGGCGGAACACTGAAGCTTTCTTT. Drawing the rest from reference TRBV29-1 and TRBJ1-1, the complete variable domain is SAVISQKPSRDICQRGTSLTIQCQVDSQVTMMFWYRQQPGQSLTLIATANQGSEATYESGFVIDKFPISRPNLTFSTLTVSNMSPEDSSIYLCSVRGRNTEAFFGQGTRLTVV.